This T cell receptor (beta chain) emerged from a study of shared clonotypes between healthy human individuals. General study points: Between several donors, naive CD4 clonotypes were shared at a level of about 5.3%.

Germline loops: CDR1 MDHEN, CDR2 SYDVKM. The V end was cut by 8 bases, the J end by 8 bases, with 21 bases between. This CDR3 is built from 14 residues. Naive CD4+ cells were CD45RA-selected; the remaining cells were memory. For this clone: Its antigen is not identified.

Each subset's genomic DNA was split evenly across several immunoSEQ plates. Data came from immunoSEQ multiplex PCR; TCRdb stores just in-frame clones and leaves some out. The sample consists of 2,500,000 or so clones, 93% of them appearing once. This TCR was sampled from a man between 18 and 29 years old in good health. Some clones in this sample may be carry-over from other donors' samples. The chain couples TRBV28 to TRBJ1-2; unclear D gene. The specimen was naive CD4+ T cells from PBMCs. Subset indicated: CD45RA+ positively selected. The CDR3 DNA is TGTGCCAGCGATTCCGGAGTTCCTTTAAGCGGCTACACCTTC. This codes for CASDSGVPLSGYTF.